This TCR beta chain stems from a study of blood T cell repertoires in COVID-19. As for the study in general: The United States, Italy and Spain were the sources of the acute and convalescent COVID-19 samples. Sample material is recorded as cDNA or gDNA derived from T cells, B-cell-depleted T cells, or PBMCs.

Data came from immunoSEQ multiplex PCR; TCRdb stores just in-frame clones and leaves some out. The sample has 150,000 to 200,000 clones, roughly 84% seen once; the top ten hold 1% to 1.5%. Individuals aged about 18 to 90 years were recruited from 24 US areas. V lost 2 bases and J lost 4, with 14 bases in between. The CDR3 spans 15 residues. The germline V gene has CDR1 SGHTA and CDR2 FQGNSA. The sample consisted of PBMCs or T cells enriched from blood (not recorded which). The clonotype was recovered from a human donor with acute COVID-19. The donor label of this sample is uncertain. V is TRBV7-2 and J is TRBJ1-2; D is unclear. CDR3 in amino acids: CASSLLFGVGYGYTF. CDR3 nucleotide sequence: TGTGCCAGCAGCTTATTATTCGGTGTCGGCTATGGCTACACCTTC.